The TCR beta chain described here comes from a study of Graves' ophthalmopathy and Graves' hyperthyroidism. Amplified material comprised TCR beta CDR3 regions derived from RNA transcripts. HTBI primers served in a first-round RT-PCR, which a second-round multiplex PCR followed. TCRdb used MiXCR to reprocess the multiplex PCR reads, holding one entry per CDR3 protein. In the table there are hundreds of thousands of distinct CDR3 sequences, 22% of which are singletons. In regard to this clonotype: This sequence may be a read error, since a much larger clone differs from it by one base.

The source of this sequence is a woman aged 18 to 35 with stable Graves' hyperthyroidism. Some clones in this sample may be carry-over from other donors' samples. Material for sequencing was peripheral blood.

CDR3 in amino acids: CSVEAGREQYF. The CDR3 coding sequence is TGCAGCGTTGAGGCCGGCCGCGAGCAGTACTTC. This chain uses TRBV29-1 with TRBJ2-7; D unclear. Germline V gives CDR1 SQVTM, CDR2 ANQGSEA. Trimming shortened V by 3 bases and J by 6 bases, and 9 bases separated the two germline ends. CDR3 length equals 11 residues.